A selection of T cell receptor beta chains follows, all from one sample in a study of T cells in Graves' hyperthyroidism and ophthalmopathy. TCRdb re-called the multiplex PCR reads with MiXCR, one entry per CDR3 protein. The sample carries fewer than 450,000 distinct CDR3 sequences, around 15% recorded once. Material: blood. Every receptor here comes from a man aged 50 or older with Graves' ophthalmopathy. Both conserved end residues are trimmed from each CDR3. D genes are given only for firm matches.

>TRBJ2-5|TRBV11-2|TRBD1
ASSSNRGIQETQY
>TRBJ2-1|TRBV7-2|TRBD2
ASSTSGRGTNEQF
>TRBJ2-3|TRBV11-3|NA
ASSYEGTDTQY
>TRBJ1-4|TRBV7-6|TRBD1
ASSPRTGRNEKLF
>TRBJ1-5|TRBV19|TRBD1
ASAGDRNQPQH
>TRBJ2-1|TRBV27|NA
ASRGQLGNEQF
>TRBJ2-1|TRBV29-1|TRBD2
SGATSGHYNEQF
>TRBJ2-1|TRBV7-6|TRBD2
ASSLGGLAGNEQF
>TRBJ1-1|TRBV3-1|NA
ASSPVPNTEAF
>TRBJ2-3|TRBV9|NA
ASSVGGPSTDTQY
>TRBJ2-5|TRBV12-3/TRBV12-4|NA
ASSVRPLETQY
>TRBJ2-6|TRBV19|TRBD1
ASAGDRGLGANVLT
>TRBJ1-5|TRBV18|NA
ASSPGQSRNQPQH
>TRBJ1-2|TRBV20-1|TRBD1
SARAGQVISNYGYT
>TRBJ1-6|TRBV12-3/TRBV12-4|NA
ASSTTGSSYSPLH
>TRBJ2-1|TRBV9|TRBD2
ASSLAREGHYNEQF
>TRBJ2-7|TRBV15|NA
ATSPGLEGQRYEQY
>TRBJ1-1|TRBV30|NA
AWSVGGRARGF
>TRBJ2-5|TRBV7-8|TRBD2
ASSFSPAGKETQY
>TRBJ2-1|TRBV10-2|TRBD2
ASSGYTGGRNEQF
>TRBJ1-6|TRBV10-3|NA
AISESTISPLH
>TRBJ1-3|TRBV12-3/TRBV12-4|NA
ASRAGVIGNTIY
>TRBJ1-1|TRBV9|NA
ASQEVGGRGTEAF
>TRBJ2-1|TRBV20-1|NA
SAGTPPTDDEQF
>TRBJ2-5|TRBV7-9|TRBD1
ASSSRTGQETQY
>TRBJ2-1|TRBV19|NA
ASSIGEYEQF
>TRBJ2-6|TRBV7-8|NA
ASSLRPVSDSLNPSGANVLT
>TRBJ2-3|TRBV20-1|NA
SARVFARVDTDTQY
>TRBJ2-5|TRBV5-1|TRBD2
ASSLKGTRSRETQY
>TRBJ2-1|TRBV7-6|TRBD2
ASSEREGRNFEQF
>TRBJ2-5|TRBV6-1|NA
ASGRVGSLETQY
>TRBJ2-1|TRBV9|TRBD2
ASSVELAGHNEQF
>TRBJ2-2|TRBV29-1|NA
SVETRDLTGELF
>TRBJ2-4|TRBV5-1|TRBD2
ASSRELAGSTELAKNIQY
>TRBJ2-3|TRBV13|TRBD2
ASSSTSGSLYTQY
>TRBJ2-3|TRBV14|TRBD2
ASSQDGGSSTDTQY
>TRBJ1-2|TRBV7-9|NA
ASSRGSDGYT
>TRBJ1-2|TRBV9|TRBD1
ASSSRDREENYGYT
>TRBJ1-6|TRBV5-1|NA
ASSFISGGGNSPLH
>TRBJ1-1|TRBV7-9|TRBD1
ASSTTGDTEAF
>TRBJ2-7|TRBV6-5|NA
ASSRDRKYEQY
>TRBJ2-1|TRBV5-1|TRBD2
ASSLGLAGGGYNEQF
>TRBJ2-1|TRBV7-9|TRBD2
ASSPLAGEQF
>TRBJ2-7|TRBV11-3|NA
ASSLSSASSYEQY
>TRBJ1-2|TRBV28|NA
VTTPTGTFDGYT
>TRBJ2-1|TRBV16|NA
ASSHWSEQF
>TRBJ2-1|TRBV14|TRBD2
ASSPGLAGVVKINEQF
>TRBJ2-1|TRBV30|NA
AWSVGGTPGEQF
>TRBJ2-7|TRBV19|TRBD2
ASSIEGTSGTYEQY
>TRBJ2-7|TRBV5-1|NA
ASSRAGSSYEQY
>TRBJ2-5|TRBV9|NA
ASSVAGYQETQY
>TRBJ2-1|TRBV12-3/TRBV12-4|NA
ASTNVRSQF
>TRBJ2-2|TRBV24-1|NA
ATRTGNTGELF
>TRBJ2-3|TRBV27|NA
ASSLSRLLTSSDTQY
>TRBJ1-6|TRBV20-1|TRBD1
SARKRGGTGYSPLH
>TRBJ1-2|TRBV20-1|NA
SARSANYGYT
>TRBJ1-2|TRBV12-3/TRBV12-4|TRBD1
AIHRGGGYT